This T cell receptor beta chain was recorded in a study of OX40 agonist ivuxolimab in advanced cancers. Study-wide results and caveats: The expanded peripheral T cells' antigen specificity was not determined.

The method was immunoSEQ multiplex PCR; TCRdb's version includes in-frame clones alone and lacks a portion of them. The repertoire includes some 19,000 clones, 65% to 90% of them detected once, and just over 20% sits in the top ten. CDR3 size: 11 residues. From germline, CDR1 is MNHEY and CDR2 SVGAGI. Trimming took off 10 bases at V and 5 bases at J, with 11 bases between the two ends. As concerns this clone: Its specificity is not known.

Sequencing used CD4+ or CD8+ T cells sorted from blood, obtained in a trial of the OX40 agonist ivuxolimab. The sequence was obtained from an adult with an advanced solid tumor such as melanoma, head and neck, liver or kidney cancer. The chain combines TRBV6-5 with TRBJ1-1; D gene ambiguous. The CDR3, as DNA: TGTGCCATCCAGAAAGGAACTGAAGCTTTCTTT. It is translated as CAIQKGTEAFF.